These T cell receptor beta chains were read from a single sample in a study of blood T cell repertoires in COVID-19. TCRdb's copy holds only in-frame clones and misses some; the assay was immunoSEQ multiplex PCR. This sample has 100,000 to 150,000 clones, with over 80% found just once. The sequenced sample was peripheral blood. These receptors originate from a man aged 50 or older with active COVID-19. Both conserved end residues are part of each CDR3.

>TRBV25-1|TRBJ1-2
CASRDREGNGYTF
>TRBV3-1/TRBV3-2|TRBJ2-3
CASSQRTSGRVDTQYF
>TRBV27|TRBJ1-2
CASRGGYYGYTF
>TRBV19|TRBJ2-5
CASSGDRAQETQYF
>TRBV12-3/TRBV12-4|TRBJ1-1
CASRTDTWEAFF
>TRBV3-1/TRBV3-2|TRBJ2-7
CASSRDYWDRNYEQYF
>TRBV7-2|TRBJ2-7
CASSSRQAVHEQYF
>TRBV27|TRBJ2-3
CASSSTGKTDTQYF
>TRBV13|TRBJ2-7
CASSPRLAGKYEQYF
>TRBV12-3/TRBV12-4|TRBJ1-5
CASSLGSVQPQHF
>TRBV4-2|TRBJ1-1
CASSQDREVAEAFF
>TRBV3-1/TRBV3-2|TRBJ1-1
CASSQGSGGDTEAFF
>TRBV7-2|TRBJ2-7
CASSLARRDEQYF
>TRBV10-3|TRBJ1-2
CAIQRDFEYGYTF
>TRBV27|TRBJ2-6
CASSKQTVSGANVLTF
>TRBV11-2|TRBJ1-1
CASSLDLIPMNTEAFF
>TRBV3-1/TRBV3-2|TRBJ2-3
CASSQEIVGLAGDTQYF
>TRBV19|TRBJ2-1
CASSRDRYNEQFF
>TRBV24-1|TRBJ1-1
CATSDFGGFEAFF
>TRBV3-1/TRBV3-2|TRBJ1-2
CASSQMDRGSTNYGYTF
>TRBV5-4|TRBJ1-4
CASSRGVGRNEKLFF
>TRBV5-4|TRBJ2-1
CASSLSTGTKPNNEQFF
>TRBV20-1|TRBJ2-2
CSASRGGAGDTGELFF
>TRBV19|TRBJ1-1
CASSMGFGGRNTEAFF
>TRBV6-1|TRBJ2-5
CASSETSGGARETQYF
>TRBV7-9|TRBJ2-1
CASQSPGQGFFSSYNEQFF
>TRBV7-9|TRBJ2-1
CASSPGLAGTYSYNEQFF
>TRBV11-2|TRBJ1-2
CASSLAGNYGYTF
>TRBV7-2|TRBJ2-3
CASSSGTPTDTQYF
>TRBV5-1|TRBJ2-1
CASSLVAGGNNEQFF
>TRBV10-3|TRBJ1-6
CATREKPSPLHF
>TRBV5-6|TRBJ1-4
CASSLRGPGEKLFF
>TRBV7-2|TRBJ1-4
CASSPVGDNLNEKLFF
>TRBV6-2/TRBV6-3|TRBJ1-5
CASSYPHADSRNQPQHF
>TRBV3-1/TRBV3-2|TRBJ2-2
CASSQGWATGELFF
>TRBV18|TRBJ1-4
CASSPVPPQGAREKLFF
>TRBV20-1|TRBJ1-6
CSANSQRELHF
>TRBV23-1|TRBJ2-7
CANPGGRDRDFHEQYF
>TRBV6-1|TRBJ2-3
CASSEAWTGYTGDTQYF
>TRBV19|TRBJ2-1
CASTDGAGGNNEQFF
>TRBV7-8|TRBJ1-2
CASSSGQLHTYGYTF
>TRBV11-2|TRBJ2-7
CASSLDPAGLYYEQYF
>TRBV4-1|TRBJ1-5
CASSQERDRGDQPQHF
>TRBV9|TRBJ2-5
CASSVDALAETQYF
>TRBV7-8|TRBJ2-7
CASSHTGESSYEQYF
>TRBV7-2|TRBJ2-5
CASSSRGPRETQYF
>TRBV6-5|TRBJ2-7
CASSYSSGLAYEQYF
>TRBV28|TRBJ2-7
CASRTRQAEQYF
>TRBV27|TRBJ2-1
CASSLFRGAEQFF
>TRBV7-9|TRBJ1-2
CASSTTGQGFGYTF
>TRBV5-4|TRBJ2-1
CASSLAGRLAGNEQFF
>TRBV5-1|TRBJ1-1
CASSLVGQGDTEAFF
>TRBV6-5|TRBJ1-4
CASSRGSTNEKLFF
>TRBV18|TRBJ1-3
CASSPPGQARNTIYF
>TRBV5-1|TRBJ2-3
CASSLYVLDTQYF
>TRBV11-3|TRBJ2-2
CASSLEISRAAGELFF
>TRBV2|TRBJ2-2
CASSVDTGELFF
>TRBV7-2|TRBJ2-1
CASSAGTSGGEQFF
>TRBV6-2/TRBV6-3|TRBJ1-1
CASSYSGQGALGVTEAFF